This entry features one T cell receptor (beta chain) sequence. Antigen: not known. The CDR3 length is 15 residues. V lost 7 bases to trimming and J lost 5 bases, with 17 bases between them. Germline V gives CDR1 MDHEN, CDR2 SYDVKM. The data are from a study of OX40 agonist ivuxolimab in advanced cancers. Turning to the study itself: Patients were infused with ivuxolimab every 2 weeks at 0.01 to 10 mg/kg. Patients undergoing dose escalation presented with hepatocellular carcinoma, melanoma, renal cell or head and neck cancer.

Libraries were prepared by immunoSEQ multiplex PCR; TCRdb keeps only in-frame clonotypes and omits some of them. The table lists some 84,000 clones, roughly nine tenths of them singletons. Overall study results and limits: There was clonal expansion of CD4+ and CD8+ blood T cells by week 6 at 0.1 to 3.0 mg/kg. Among the lowest peripheral clonal expansion occurred in 0.1-3.0 mg/kg partial responders.

The chain uses TRBV28 and TRBJ1-4; D may be TRBD1 (5 bases). Sequencing was performed on CD4+ or CD8+ T cells sorted from blood, taken in a trial of the OX40 agonist ivuxolimab. This clonotype was sampled from an adult with an advanced solid tumor such as melanoma, head and neck, liver or kidney cancer. CDR3 region: CASTHAGGENEKLFF. The CDR3 DNA reads TGTGCCAGCACCCACGCCGGGGGGGAAAATGAAAAACTGTTTTTT.